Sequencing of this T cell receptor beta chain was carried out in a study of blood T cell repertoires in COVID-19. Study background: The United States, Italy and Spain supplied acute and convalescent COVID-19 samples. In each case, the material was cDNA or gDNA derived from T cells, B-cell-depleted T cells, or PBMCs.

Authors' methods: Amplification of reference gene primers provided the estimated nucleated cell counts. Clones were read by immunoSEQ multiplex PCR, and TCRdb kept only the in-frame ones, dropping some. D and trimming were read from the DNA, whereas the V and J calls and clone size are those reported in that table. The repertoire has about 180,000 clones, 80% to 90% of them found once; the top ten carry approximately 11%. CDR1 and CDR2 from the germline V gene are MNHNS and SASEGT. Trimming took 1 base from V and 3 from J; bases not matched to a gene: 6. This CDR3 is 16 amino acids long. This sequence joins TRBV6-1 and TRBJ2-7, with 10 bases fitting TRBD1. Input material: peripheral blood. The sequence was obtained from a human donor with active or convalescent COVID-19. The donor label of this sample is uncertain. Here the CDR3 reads CASSEEDRGGSYEQYF. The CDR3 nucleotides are TGTGCCAGCAGTGAAGAGGACAGGGGGGGGAGCTACGAGCAGTACTTC.